Listed below are T cell receptor beta chains from one sample, sequenced in a study of blood T cells in healthy people across ages. TCRdb reprocessed the 5' RACE reads with MiXCR, giving one entry per CDR3 protein. In the table there are 850,000 or so distinct CDR3 sequences, 25% to 35% of which are singletons. The sequenced material came from blood. Receptor source: a woman of 80 years or more in good health. Each CDR3 is given with its conserved first and last residue. A D gene is named only where the DNA matches it firmly. For some rows the clone size is stated as once, few or many, or as a class when expanded; others skip it.

TRBV7-2	-	TRBJ1-2	many	CASSFFYGYTF	TGTGCCAGCAGCTTCTTCTATGGCTACACCTTC
TRBV29-1	TRBD1	TRBJ2-2	-	CSVNRGPGELFF	TGCAGCGTCAACAGGGGGCCCGGGGAGCTGTTTTTT
TRBV7-2	TRBD1	TRBJ2-7	many	CASSFMTGLSYEQYF	TGTGCCAGCAGCTTTATGACAGGGCTCTCCTACGAGCAGTACTTC
TRBV7-2	TRBD1	TRBJ1-2	many	CASSPFEGAYGYTF	TGTGCCAGCAGCCCCTTTGAGGGGGCGTATGGCTACACCTTC
TRBV7-2	-	TRBJ2-1	few	CAGSFGLKQFF	TGTGCCGGCAGCTTTGGACTAAAGCAGTTCTTC
TRBV5-1	-	TRBJ1-6	-	CASSWGARDNSPLHF	TGCGCCAGCAGCTGGGGGGCGCGGGATAATTCACCCCTCCACTTT
TRBV29-1	-	TRBJ1-1	many	CSVPHGSLGGAFF	TGCAGCGTCCCTCACGGCTCCCTCGGCGGAGCTTTCTTT
TRBV7-2	TRBD1	TRBJ2-7	-	CASSSSDRGNYEQYF	TGTGCCAGCAGCTCCTCTGACAGGGGAAACTACGAGCAGTACTTC
TRBV3-1	-	TRBJ2-1	-	CASSQLRESQVF	TGTGCCAGCAGCCAACTCAGGGAGTCACAGGTCTTC
TRBV9	TRBD2	TRBJ2-5	many	CASSVGGGVLQETQYF	TGTGCCAGCAGCGTAGGTGGGGGGGTTCTCCAAGAGACCCAGTACTTC
TRBV4-3	-	TRBJ2-1	many	CASSQVQYNEQFF	TGCGCCAGCAGCCAAGTACAGTACAATGAGCAGTTCTTC
TRBV20-1	TRBD1	TRBJ2-7	many	CSGSTGGYEQYF	TGCAGTGGATCTACAGGGGGCTACGAGCAGTACTTC
TRBV7-8	-	TRBJ2-7	-	CASSKEVGSYEQYF	TGTGCCAGCAGCAAAGAGGTCGGCTCCTACGAGCAGTACTTC
TRBV10-3	TRBD1	TRBJ2-4	many	CAISRQGQGNIQYF	TGTGCCATCAGTAGACAGGGTCAGGGAAACATTCAGTACTTC
TRBV27	TRBD2	TRBJ2-1	few	CASSLSGGEVYNEQFF	TGTGCCAGCAGTTTATCTGGGGGGGAAGTCTACAATGAGCAGTTCTTC
TRBV20-1	-	TRBJ1-3	-	CSAKDRNTIYF	TGCAGTGCTAAAGACAGGAACACCATATATTTT
TRBV5-1	-	TRBJ1-6	-	CASSLERAGGSPLHF	TGCGCCAGCAGCTTGGAACGGGCCGGCGGTTCACCCCTCCACTTT
TRBV6-2/TRBV6-3	-	TRBJ2-3	many	CASSRESTTDTQYF	TGTGCCAGCAGTCGCGAATCCACGACGGATACGCAGTATTTT
TRBV20-1	-	TRBJ1-5	-	CSARDGGQGGLNQPQHF	TGCAGTGCTAGAGATGGGGGGCAAGGGGGGCTTAATCAGCCCCAGCATTTT
TRBV20-1	TRBD2	TRBJ2-4	-	CSASKSGGYNEQYF	TGCAGTGCTAGCAAGAGCGGGGGCTACAATGAGCAGTACTTC
TRBV5-1	-	TRBJ1-2	many	CASSPAPANYGYTF	TGCGCCAGCAGCCCGGCCCCCGCCAACTATGGCTACACCTTC
TRBV7-2	TRBD1	TRBJ2-2	once	CAGSWTGSFNTGELFF	TGTGCCGGCAGCTGGACAGGGTCGTTTAACACCGGGGAGCTGTTTTTT
TRBV10-3	TRBD1	TRBJ1-2	-	CAISTTGEHGYTF	TGTGCCATCAGCACTACAGGGGAACATGGCTACACCTTC
TRBV27	TRBD1	TRBJ2-7	many	CASSFGTGDHEQYF	TGTGCCAGCAGCTTCGGGACAGGGGACCACGAGCAGTACTTC
TRBV14	-	TRBJ2-7	many	CASSQFGYEQYF	TGTGCCAGCAGCCAATTCGGCTACGAGCAGTACTTC
TRBV7-2	-	TRBJ2-3	-	CASSSYQTRTQYF	TGTGCCAGCAGCTCTTACCAAACACGTACGCAGTATTTT
TRBV27	-	TRBJ1-2	-	CVSSPRTGGNYGYTF	TGTGTCAGCAGCCCTAGGACCGGGGGAAACTATGGCTACACCTTC
TRBV7-2	TRBD2	TRBJ2-1	-	CASSQDPPSGNDRFEQFF	TGTGCCAGCAGCCAAGATCCCCCTAGCGGGAACGACCGTTTTGAGCAGTTCTTC